This is a list of T cell receptor beta chains from one sample in a study of cytomegalovirus exposure and HLA in healthy donors. Using immunoSEQ multiplex PCR, the repertoire was profiled, and TCRdb retains in-frame clones only, with some absent. This table holds 140,000 to 150,000 clones, approximately 80% found once. Specimen: PBMCs. All receptors come from a woman in her 40s in good health and CMV-seropositive. The CDR3 runs from the conserved cysteine through the conserved F or W. The D gene is left open where the match is weak. Clone size, where shown, is once, few, many, or a class for clones that have expanded.

clone_size,v_call,d_call,j_call,cdr3_aa,cdr3_nt
-,TRBV6-5,TRBD1,TRBJ1-1,CASSLLQGSTEAFF,TGTGCCAGCAGCCTACTACAGGGGAGCACTGAAGCTTTCTTT
-,TRBV6-5,TRBD1,TRBJ1-1,CASSTGTGGSAFF,TGTGCCAGCAGCACTGGGACAGGGGGCTCGGCTTTCTTT
-,TRBV7-3,-,TRBJ2-2,CASSEGDAGELFF,TGTGCCAGCAGCGAAGGGGATGCCGGGGAGCTGTTTTTT
few,TRBV7-9,-,TRBJ2-3,CASSFQGLTDTQYF,TGTGCCAGCAGCTTTCAGGGATTAACAGATACGCAGTATTTT
-,TRBV7-9,-,TRBJ2-5,CASSLALQGRETQYF,TGTGCCAGCAGCTTAGCGTTGCAGGGCAGAGAGACCCAGTACTTC
-,TRBV18,TRBD1,TRBJ2-7,CASSSQGATALYEQYF,TGTGCCAGCTCAAGCCAGGGGGCTACAGCTCTATACGAGCAGTACTTC
-,TRBV11-2,-,TRBJ1-1,CASSLAVGGSEAFF,TGTGCCAGCAGCTTAGCGGTAGGGGGTTCAGAAGCTTTCTTT
-,TRBV2,TRBD1,TRBJ2-5,CASKILGQGQEQYF,TGTGCCAGCAAAATATTAGGACAGGGACAAGAGCAGTACTTC
-,TRBV4-1,TRBD1,TRBJ1-4,CASSHRTGTNEKLFF,TGCGCCAGCAGTCACCGGACAGGGACTAATGAAAAACTGTTTTTT
-,TRBV27,TRBD1,TRBJ1-5,CASSLRAGQGHQPQHF,TGTGCCAGCAGTTTAAGGGCGGGACAGGGTCATCAGCCCCAGCATTTT
-,TRBV5-4,TRBD1,TRBJ2-2,CASSSGQGRAGELFF,TGTGCCAGCAGCTCGGGACAGGGGAGAGCCGGGGAGCTGTTTTTT
-,TRBV7-2,-,TRBJ1-1,CASSLGQGPTEAFF,TGTGCCAGCAGCTTAGGGCAGGGCCCCACTGAAGCTTTCTTT
-,TRBV7-2,-,TRBJ2-3,CASSLGGSADTQYF,TGTGCCAGCAGCTTAGGTGGTAGCGCAGATACGCAGTATTTT
-,TRBV30,-,TRBJ2-3,CAWSLTGISTDTQYF,TGTGCCTGGAGTCTGACGGGAATAAGCACAGATACGCAGTATTTT
-,TRBV7-8,TRBD1,TRBJ1-3,CASSVTGGNTIYF,TGTGCCAGCAGCGTTACAGGGGGGAACACCATATATTTT
-,TRBV5-1,-,TRBJ1-5,CASSQLGDQPQHF,TGCGCCAGCAGCCAGCTAGGAGATCAGCCCCAGCATTTT
-,TRBV27,TRBD1,TRBJ2-7,CASSYRTGVSSYEQYF,TGTGCCAGCAGTTACAGGACAGGGGTGAGCTCCTACGAGCAGTACTTC
-,TRBV7-9,-,TRBJ1-6,CASSPVSSYNSPLHF,TGTGCCAGCAGCCCCGTTAGCTCCTATAATTCACCCCTCCACTTT
-,TRBV2,-,TRBJ1-4,CASRLNRGVPNEKLFF,TGTGCCAGCAGGCTTAACCGGGGGGTTCCTAATGAAAAACTGTTTTTT
-,TRBV11-2,-,TRBJ1-4,CASSSRATVLEKLFF,TGTGCCAGCAGCTCAAGGGCGACAGTGCTGGAAAAACTGTTTTTT
-,TRBV5-8,TRBD1,TRBJ2-7,CASGRVTGAGEQYF,TGTGCCAGTGGAAGGGTCACAGGGGCAGGCGAGCAGTACTTC
-,TRBV6-6,TRBD1,TRBJ1-2,CASRDPGQYGYTF,TGTGCCAGCCGAGACCCGGGACAGTATGGCTACACCTTC
-,TRBV5-6,TRBD1,TRBJ1-2,CASGQQGEVYGYTF,TGTGCCAGCGGACAACAGGGGGAGGTCTATGGCTACACCTTC
once,TRBV28,TRBD1,TRBJ2-2,CASTFSGQTGELFF,TGTGCCAGCACTTTTTCGGGACAGACCGGGGAGCTGTTTTTT
-,TRBV1,-,TRBJ2-5,CTSSQDSGARTSRETQYF,TGCACCAGCAGCCAAGATTCAGGGGCTAGGACTAGCAGAGAGACCCAGTACTTC
-,TRBV4-2,-,TRBJ1-5,CASSQEGAREQPQHF,TGTGCCAGCAGCCAAGAGGGGGCCCGGGAACAGCCCCAGCATTTT
-,TRBV25-1,-,TRBJ1-5,CASSESGFGGNQPQHF,TGTGCCAGCAGTGAAAGCGGTTTCGGGGGCAATCAGCCCCAGCATTTT
-,TRBV30,TRBD2,TRBJ2-5,CAWSLGVLAGPRETQYF,TGTGCCTGGAGCCTAGGGGTACTAGCGGGACCCCGAGAGACCCAGTACTTC
-,TRBV19,-,TRBJ2-3,CASSMGRSSTDTQYF,TGTGCCAGTAGTATGGGGCGGTCTAGCACAGATACGCAGTATTTT
-,TRBV7-9,-,TRBJ1-1,CASSSQQGNTEAFF,TGTGCCAGCAGCTCCCAACAGGGGAACACTGAAGCTTTCTTT
-,TRBV28,-,TRBJ1-1,CASSLQNTEAFF,TGTGCCAGCAGTTTACAGAACACTGAAGCTTTCTTT
few,TRBV28,TRBD2,TRBJ2-3,CASSTFRLAGVGTQYF,TGTGCCAGCAGTACATTTCGACTAGCGGGAGTGGGGACGCAGTATTTT
-,TRBV5-6,TRBD2,TRBJ2-1,CASSFSGSGTYNEQFF,TGTGCCAGCAGCTTTTCAGGTAGCGGGACTTACAATGAGCAGTTCTTC
-,TRBV9,-,TRBJ2-1,CASSVRETGFAYNEQFF,TGTGCCAGCAGCGTAAGGGAAACGGGGTTCGCCTACAATGAGCAGTTCTTC
-,TRBV7-3,TRBD2,TRBJ2-1,CASSLAGGPRSEQFF,TGTGCCAGCAGCTTAGCGGGAGGGCCTCGGAGTGAGCAGTTCTTC
few,TRBV6-6,-,TRBJ1-6,CASSRGGSNSPLHF,TGTGCCAGCAGCCGGGGGGGATCTAATTCACCCCTCCACTTT
-,TRBV27,TRBD2,TRBJ2-1,CASKPASGTSGRNNEQFF,TGTGCCAGCAAGCCCGCATCCGGGACTAGCGGGAGGAACAATGAGCAGTTCTTC
-,TRBV7-2,TRBD2,TRBJ2-7,CASSSRTSGSGYEQYF,TGTGCCAGCAGCTCGCGGACTAGCGGGAGCGGGTACGAGCAGTACTTC
once,TRBV10-3,TRBD2,TRBJ2-5,CAIWSGGGQETQYF,TGTGCCATCTGGAGCGGGGGGGGCCAAGAGACCCAGTACTTC
-,TRBV4-2,-,TRBJ2-3,CASSQDIKASNQYF,TGTGCCAGCAGCCAAGATATAAAGGCTAGCAATCAGTATTTT
few,TRBV6-4,-,TRBJ1-1,CASWTLLNTEAFF,TGTGCCAGCTGGACACTGCTGAACACTGAAGCTTTCTTT
-,TRBV6-1,-,TRBJ2-3,CASSEDFYTQYF,TGTGCCAGCAGTGAGGACTTCTATACGCAGTATTTT
-,TRBV6-5,TRBD2,TRBJ2-7,CASSHSSGGIYEQYF,TGTGCCAGCAGCCACAGTAGCGGGGGGATCTACGAGCAGTACTTC
-,TRBV7-3,TRBD1,TRBJ2-7,CASRIQGIRSYEQYF,TGTGCCAGCAGAATACAGGGGATAAGGTCCTACGAGCAGTACTTC
-,TRBV7-2,TRBD1,TRBJ2-5,CASSKTGRTQYF,TGTGCCAGCAGCAAGACAGGGCGGACCCAGTACTTC
-,TRBV7-2,TRBD2,TRBJ2-7,CASSLPGSGGADYEQYF,TGTGCCAGCAGCTTACCGGGTAGCGGGGGGGCCGACTACGAGCAGTACTTC
-,TRBV28,-,TRBJ2-3,CASSLSSLESTDTQYF,TGTGCCAGCAGTTTATCCTCACTAGAGAGCACAGATACGCAGTATTTT
few,TRBV18,TRBD2,TRBJ2-7,CASSPVASGYEQYF,TGTGCCAGCTCACCAGTCGCTAGCGGCTACGAGCAGTACTTC